This TCR beta chain was sequenced during a study of OX40 agonist ivuxolimab in advanced cancers. In its sample, this clone was seen a few times. Only in-frame clones appear in the TCRdb table, and some are missing; sequencing was by immunoSEQ multiplex PCR. The table shows over 85,000 clones, with 89% occurring only once. Sequenced here: CD4+ or CD8+ T cells sorted from blood, sampled in a trial of the OX40 agonist ivuxolimab. The clonotype originates from an adult with an advanced solid tumor such as melanoma, head and neck, liver or kidney cancer.

This CDR3 is CAWSLQGNSPLHF. The CDR3 bases are TGTGCCTGGAGTCTCCAGGGTAATTCACCCCTCCACTTT. The V and J genes are TRBV30 and TRBJ1-6; TRBD1 is a possible D gene (5 bases). The V end lost 2 bases, the J end lost 6 bases, and 8 bases lay between the germline ends. The CDR3 is made up of 13 amino acids. Germline V gives CDR1 GTSNPN, CDR2 SVGIG (reference sequence).